This T cell receptor (beta chain) was sequenced during a study of shared clonotypes between healthy human individuals (dated by TCRdb to the early 2020s). Some background on the complete study: The cohort comprised two women and a few men aged 18 to 49 years. For each donor, three plates each were used for CD4 naive and CD4 memory, two plates were used for CD8 naive, and one plate was used for CD8 memory. The study deeply sequenced blood TCR repertoires of several healthy adults to estimate repertoire size and the extent of clonotype sharing between individuals. Different laboratories and diverse techniques were used to prepare libraries and sequence TCR repertoires, to increase sequencing depth and limit assay-specific biases. Leukapheresis yielded between about 0.85 and 9.5 billion PBMCs per donor.

The CDR3 starts with the cysteine, ends with the phenylalanine, and has 11 residues. CDR3 DNA only is kept here, 33 bases in frame from base 1. Sequences MNHEY (CDR1) and SMNVEV (CDR2) are obtained from the germline V gene (reference sequence). Using the deep immunoSEQ assay, TCR CDR3 regions were amplified from genomic DNA by multiplex PCR. Genomic DNA extracted from each cell subset was distributed evenly over all wells of several immunoSEQ 96-well plates, and each plate served as one replicate. Each replicate PCR for sorted subsets received around 210 ng genomic DNA, equal to roughly 29,000 T cell genomes. Purified libraries were measured with a Qubit 3.0 fluorometer, size-checked on a Bioanalyzer 2100, and measured again with the KAPA Library Quantification kit. A separate single-read 150-cycle Illumina NextSeq 550 flow cell was used to sequence each immunoSEQ 96-well plate. In the authors' own workflow: The immunoSEQ output contained only junctional sequences without quality scores, so filtering could not match that applied to full-length reads. Sequences were annotated with PyIR, a Python wrapper for IgBLAST v1.9, and V/J genes and CDR3 were assigned using IMGT germline references. Reads with weak V/J assignments (E-value above 1e-6), missing CDR3, stop codons, out-of-frame junctions, or ambiguous translated residues were removed. V3J clonotypes were defined as sequences sharing an identical inferred V gene, J gene, and CDR3 amino acid sequence. Percentage overlap between repertoires was computed as shared unique clonotypes divided by the size of the smaller repertoire. Richness of each repertoire was evaluated using RTK rarefaction, the Chao1 estimator, and Recon v2.1 estimates of unobserved clonotypes. OLGA was used to compute generation probabilities for all TCRbeta clonotypes that the gDNA method yielded from a few donors. TCRdb re-hosts the immuneACCESS table, in-frame sequences only. Its copies lack some clones; in the studies checked, an unresolved V gene accounts for under half of them, and the cause for the rest is not known. Clonal size and the V and J genes are those of that table, whereas D and trimming came from the DNA. The sample contains around 2.1 million clones, 85% to 95% of them found a single time. Roughly 1.7% of the sample rests with the top ten.

Notes on this clone: This receptor's antigen is unknown. One junction end disagrees with the germline gene, perhaps due to a read error.

Findings and caveats that apply to the study as a whole: Across a few donors, roughly 5% of naive CD4, more than 3% of naive CD8, roughly 2.3% of memory CD4, and 0.4% of memory CD8 clonotypes were shared. Pairwise subsampling led to the expectation that sequencing depth would affect the degree of clonotype sharing among donors. Higher generation probabilities were observed for clonotypes shared by all four sorted-subset donors than for non-shared clonotypes. Sampling was restricted to blood, and TCR repertoires in tissue are likely to differ from TCR repertoires in blood. Naive subsets generally had larger estimated clonotype richness than memory subsets. The small number of donors limited the genetic and exposure-history diversity represented. Incomplete sequencing was indicated by rarefaction of sorted-subset datasets, despite the large sequencing depth.

CD8 naive samples consisted of CD45RO-negative cells that were positively selected for CCR7, yielding a CD45RA+CCR7+ population without TemRA cells. Healthy HIV-negative adults with no recently reported acute infections or vaccinations were included as donors. Every donor was a Caucasian adult residing in Nashville, Tennessee, USA. After blood collection by leukapheresis, PBMCs were isolated using Ficoll-Histopaque density gradient centrifugation and then cryopreserved in the vapor phase of liquid nitrogen. Analytical flow cytometry was used to check the purity and quantity of each magnetically sorted T cell population. Each sorted fraction had its genomic DNA isolated and then quantified by UV absorbance on a Nanodrop 2000c.

This chain is built from TRBV27 and TRBJ2-1; 7 central nucleotides agree with TRBD1. Sequenced input: naive CD8+ T cells from PBMCs. The cell subset or site label, as the study defines it: CD45RA+CCR7+. This receptor was taken from a man in his late teens or twenties in good health. Some clones in this sample may be carry-over from other donors' samples. CDR3 reads: CACSMGQEQFF. The DNA is as follows: TGTGCCTGCAGCATGGGACAGGAGCAGTTCTTC.